These 14 T cell receptor beta chains originate from one sample sequenced in a study of blood T cell repertoires in COVID-19. TCRdb's copy holds only in-frame clones and misses some; the assay was immunoSEQ multiplex PCR. The data show about 140,000 clones, 70% to 80% seen once. The sequencing input was peripheral blood. These receptors originate from a woman in her 50s with active or convalescent COVID-19.

The chain employs TRBV18 and TRBJ1-4, with TRBD1 matching over 9 bases. The V segment lost 0 bases and the J segment 4 bases; nucleotides outside the gene matches: 6. In germline, CDR1 is KGHSH, CDR2 LQKENI. There are 17 residues in the CDR3. CDR3 region: CASSPPGTGRDNEKLFF. CDR3 sequence (DNA): TGTGCCAGCTCACCACCCGGGACAGGGAGGGATAATGAAAAACTGTTTTTT.

This chain links TRBV28 with TRBJ2-5, with TRBD2 as a possible D gene (5 bases). Germline V lookup: CDR1 MDHEN, CDR2 SYDVKM. The ends were cut back, 6 bases at V and 6 bases at J, with 20 bases in the middle. The length of the CDR3 is 15 residues. In DNA, the CDR3 is TGTGCCAGCAGCCCGGGAAAGTGGCGCGTACAGACCCAGTACTTC. The encoded protein is CASSPGKWRVQTQYF.

The rearrangement links TRBV19 to TRBJ2-1; 12 nucleotides align to TRBD2. The CDR3 totals 15 residues. CDR1 LNHDA and CDR2 SQIVND come from the germline V gene (reference sequence). The junction had 9 bases not matched to a gene; V was cut back by 6 bases and J by 9 bases. CDR3 nucleotides: TGTGCCAGTAGCCAACTAGCGGGGGGAAGGGGTGAGCAGTTCTTC. Translated, it gives CASSQLAGGRGEQFF.

This clone has just one count. V and J are TRBV5-1 and TRBJ2-3, with 7 bases matching TRBD2. Germline values: CDR1 SGHRS, CDR2 YFSETQ. Trimming cost V 8 bases and J 3 bases; bases outside gene matches: 6. This CDR3 is built from 13 residues. The CDR3, as DNA: TGCGCCAGTGGGGCGGGAGATACAGATACGCAGTATTTT. Translated, it gives CASGAGDTDTQYF.

The CDR3 region is CASSLAGSYSGNTIYF. CDR3 DNA: TGTGCCAGCAGCTTAGCGGGCTCCTACTCTGGAAACACCATATATTTT. The rearrangement uses TRBV7-9 and TRBJ1-3; the D is unclear. The germline V and J ends were trimmed by 0 bases and 0 bases, with 9 bases remaining between them. CDR1 is SEHNR and CDR2 is FQNEAQ in the germline V gene (reference sequence). The CDR3 totals 16 residues.

The chain joins TRBV7-9 to TRBJ2-1; tentatively, D is TRBD1 (5 bases). V was clipped by 4 bases and J by 10 bases, with 11 bases between them. CDR1 is SEHNR, CDR2 FQNEAQ, per germline (reference sequence). The CDR3 is 12 amino acids. The CDR3 loop reads CASSSLGAEQFF. CDR3 sequence (DNA): TGTGCCAGCAGCTCCCTAGGGGCAGAGCAGTTCTTC.

This chain uses TRBV29-1 with TRBJ1-1, with 7 bases matching TRBD1. J lost 2 bases, V lost 4 bases, and 16 bases had no gene match. The CDR3 extends over 17 amino acids. Per the germline V gene, CDR1 is SQVTM and CDR2 is ANQGSEA. The CDR3, as DNA: TGCAGCGTTGTCGTCGCGACACGACAGGGAAAAAACACTGAAGCTTTCTTT. Protein sequence: CSVVVATRQGKNTEAFF. Combining the CDR3 with reference TRBV29-1 and TRBJ1-1 gives the whole variable domain SAVISQKPSRDICQRGTSLTIQCQVDSQVTMMFWYRQQPGQSLTLIATANQGSEATYESGFVIDKFPISRPNLTFSTLTVSNMSPEDSSIYLCSVVVATRQGKNTEAFFGQGTRLTVV.

The V and J genes are TRBV6-2 or TRBV6-3 and TRBJ2-3; tentative D call: TRBD2 (5 bases). V was clipped by 5 bases and J by 2 bases, with 17 bases between them. The germline CDR1 and CDR2 sequences are MNHEY and SVGEGT. The CDR3 spans 16 residues. DNA of the CDR3: TGTGCCAGCAGTGACGGACTGTCTGCTTACACAGATACGCAGTATTTT. It encodes CASSDGLSAYTDTQYF.

The chain has TRBV29-1 and TRBJ1-2; D is possibly TRBD1 (5 bases). Germline V gene sequence: CDR1 SQVTM, CDR2 ANQGSEA. Trimming took 2 bases from V and 4 from J, leaving 11 bases between them. The CDR3 covers 13 residues. The CDR3 is CSVERGFTYGYTF. Here the CDR3 DNA reads TGCAGCGTTGAACGGGGGTTTACCTATGGCTACACCTTC.

The CDR3 DNA sequence: TGTGCCAGCAGCTCAGGCGGGCCCACCGGGGAGCTGTTTTTT. Amino acid sequence: CASSSGGPTGELFF. This chain connects TRBV7-3 to TRBJ2-2, with D perhaps matching TRBD2 (5 bases). The CDR3 loop spans 14 amino acids. The V gene's germline CDR1 is SGHTA and CDR2 FQGTGA. Trimming removed 4 bases from V and 4 bases from J, with 10 bases in between.

The chain is built from TRBV7-2 and TRBJ2-3, with 9 bases matching TRBD2. The J segment lost 4 bases and the V segment lost 2 bases, leaving 7 bases of the junction unmatched. Germline loops: CDR1 SGHTA, CDR2 FQGNSA. CDR3 length equals 16 residues. For the CDR3, the DNA is TGTGCCAGCAGCTTACGAGCGGGGGGCCGCGCAGATACGCAGTATTTT. It is translated as CASSLRAGGRADTQYF.

The rearrangement joins TRBV5-6 to TRBJ1-4; possible D gene TRBD1, 6 bases. Trimming shortened V by 0 bases and J by 7 bases, and 7 bases separated the two germline ends. This CDR3 has 13 residues. In germline, CDR1 is SGHDT, CDR2 YYEEEE. This CDR3 reads CASSLGTAEKLFF. DNA for the CDR3: TGTGCCAGCAGCTTGGGGACAGCTGAAAAACTGTTTTTT. The whole variable domain, filled in from reference TRBV5-6 and TRBJ1-4, reads DAGVTQSPTHLIKTRGQQVTLRCSPKSGHDTVSWYQQALGQGPQFIFQYYEEEERQRGNFPDRFSGHQFPNYSSELNVNALLLGDSALYLCASSLGTAEKLFFGSGTQLSVL.

This clone was seen only a few times. The gene calls are TRBV11-2 and TRBJ2-2; TRBD2 agrees at 10 bases. In germline, CDR1 is SGHAT, CDR2 FQNNGV. Trimming cost V 5 bases and J 4 bases; bases outside gene matches: 4. The CDR3 has 15 amino acids. CDR3 DNA: TGTGCCAGCAGCCCTCGGACTAGCGGCACCGGGGAGCTGTTTTTT. It yields the protein CASSPRTSGTGELFF.

This chain connects TRBV27 to TRBJ2-2; 9 nucleotides line up with TRBD2. The CDR3 totals 20 residues. The V and J ends lost 2 bases and 4 bases, in that order; junction bases with no gene match: 17. Germline assignment: CDR1 MNHEY and CDR2 SMNVEV (reference sequence). The CDR3 DNA reads as TGTGCCAGCAGTTTAATTTATCTAGTAGCGGGGGCACCATTCACCGGGGAGCTGTTTTTT. Translating gives CASSLIYLVAGAPFTGELFF.